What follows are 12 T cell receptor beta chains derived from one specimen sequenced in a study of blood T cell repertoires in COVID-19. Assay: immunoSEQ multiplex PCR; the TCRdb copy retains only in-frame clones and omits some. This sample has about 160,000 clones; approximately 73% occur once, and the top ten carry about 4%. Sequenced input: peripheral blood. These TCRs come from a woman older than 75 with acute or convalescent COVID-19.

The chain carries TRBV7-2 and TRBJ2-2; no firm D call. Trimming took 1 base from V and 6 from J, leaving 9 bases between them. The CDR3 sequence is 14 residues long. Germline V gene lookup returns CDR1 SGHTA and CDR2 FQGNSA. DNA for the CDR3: TGTGCCAGCAGCTTAGAGAGTCTCTCCGGGGAGCTGTTTTTT. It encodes CASSLESLSGELFF.

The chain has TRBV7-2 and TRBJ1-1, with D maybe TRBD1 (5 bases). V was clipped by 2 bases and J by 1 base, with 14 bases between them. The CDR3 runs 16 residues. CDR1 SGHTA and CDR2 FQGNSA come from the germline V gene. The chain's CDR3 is CASSLTRGGGNTEAFF. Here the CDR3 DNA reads TGTGCCAGCAGCTTAACAAGGGGAGGCGGGAACACTGAAGCTTTCTTT.

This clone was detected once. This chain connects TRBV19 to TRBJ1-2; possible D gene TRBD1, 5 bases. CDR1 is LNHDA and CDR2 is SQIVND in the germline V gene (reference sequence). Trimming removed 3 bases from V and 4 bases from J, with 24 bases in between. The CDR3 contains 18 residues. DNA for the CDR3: TGTGCCAGTAGTATGGGTTGGGGTACAGGCCCAGCCCGCTATGGCTACACCTTC. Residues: CASSMGWGTGPARYGYTF.

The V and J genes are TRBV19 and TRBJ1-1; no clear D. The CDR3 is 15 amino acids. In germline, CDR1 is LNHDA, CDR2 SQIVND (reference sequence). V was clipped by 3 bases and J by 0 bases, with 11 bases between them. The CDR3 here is CASSIFSGLNTEAFF. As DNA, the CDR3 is TGTGCCAGTAGTATTTTCTCGGGGTTGAACACTGAAGCTTTCTTT.

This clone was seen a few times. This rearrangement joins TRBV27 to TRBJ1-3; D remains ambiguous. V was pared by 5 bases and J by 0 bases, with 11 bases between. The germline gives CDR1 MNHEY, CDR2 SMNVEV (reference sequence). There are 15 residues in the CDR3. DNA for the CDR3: TGTGCCAGCAGTGCCACGAGGAGCTCTGGAAACACCATATATTTT. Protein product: CASSATRSSGNTIYF.

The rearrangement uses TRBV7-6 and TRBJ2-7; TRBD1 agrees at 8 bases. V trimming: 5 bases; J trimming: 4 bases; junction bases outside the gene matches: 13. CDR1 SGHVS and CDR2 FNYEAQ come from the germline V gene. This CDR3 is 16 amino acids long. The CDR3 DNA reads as TGTGCCAGCAGCACTGACCGGGACAGGTGGAAATACGAGCAGTACTTC. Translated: CASSTDRDRWKYEQYF.

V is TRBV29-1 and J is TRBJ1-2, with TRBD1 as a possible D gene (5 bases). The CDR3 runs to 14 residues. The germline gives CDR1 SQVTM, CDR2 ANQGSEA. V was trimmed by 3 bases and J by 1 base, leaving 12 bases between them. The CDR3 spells CSVEGQYSNYGYTF. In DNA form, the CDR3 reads TGCAGCGTTGAGGGGCAGTATAGTAACTATGGCTACACCTTC. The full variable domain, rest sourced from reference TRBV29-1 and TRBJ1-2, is SAVISQKPSRDICQRGTSLTIQCQVDSQVTMMFWYRQQPGQSLTLIATANQGSEATYESGFVIDKFPISRPNLTFSTLTVSNMSPEDSSIYLCSVEGQYSNYGYTFGSGTRLTVV.

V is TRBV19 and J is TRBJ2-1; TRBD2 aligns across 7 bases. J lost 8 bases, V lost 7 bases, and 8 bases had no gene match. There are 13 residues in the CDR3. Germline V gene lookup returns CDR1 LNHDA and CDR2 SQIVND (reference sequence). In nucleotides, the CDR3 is TGTGCCAGTAACGGCGGGAGATTGGATGAGCAGTTCTTC. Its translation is CASNGGRLDEQFF.

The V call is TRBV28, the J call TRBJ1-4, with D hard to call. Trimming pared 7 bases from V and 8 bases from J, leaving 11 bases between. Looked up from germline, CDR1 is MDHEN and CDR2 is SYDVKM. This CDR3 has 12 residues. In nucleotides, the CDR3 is TGTGCCAGCAAGAATAGAAACGAAAAACTGTTTTTT. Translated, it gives CASKNRNEKLFF.

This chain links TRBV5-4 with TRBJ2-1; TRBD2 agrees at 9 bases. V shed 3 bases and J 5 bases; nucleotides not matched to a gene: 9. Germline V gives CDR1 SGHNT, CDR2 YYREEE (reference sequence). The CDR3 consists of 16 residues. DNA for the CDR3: TGTGCCAGCAGCTCCCCGACTAGCGGACGCCACAATGAGCAGTTCTTC. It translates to CASSSPTSGRHNEQFF. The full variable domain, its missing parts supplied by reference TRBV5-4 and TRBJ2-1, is ETGVTQSPTHLIKTRGQQVTLRCSSQSGHNTVSWYQQALGQGPQFIFQYYREEENGRGNFPPRFSGLQFPNYSSELNVNALELDDSALYLCASSSPTSGRHNEQFFGPGTRLTVL.

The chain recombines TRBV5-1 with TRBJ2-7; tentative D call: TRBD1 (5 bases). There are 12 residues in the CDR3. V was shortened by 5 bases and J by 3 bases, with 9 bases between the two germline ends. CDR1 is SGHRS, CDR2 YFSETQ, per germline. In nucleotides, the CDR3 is TGCGCCAGCAGTCCCGACAGCTACGAGCAGTACTTC. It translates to CASSPDSYEQYF.

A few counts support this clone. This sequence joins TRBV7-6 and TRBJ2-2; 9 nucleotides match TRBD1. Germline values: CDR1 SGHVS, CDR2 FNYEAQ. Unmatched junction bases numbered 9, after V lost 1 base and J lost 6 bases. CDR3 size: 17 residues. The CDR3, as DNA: TGTGCCAGCAGCTTAGTAGGGGGGACAGGGCCTTCCGGGGAGCTGTTTTTT. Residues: CASSLVGGTGPSGELFF.